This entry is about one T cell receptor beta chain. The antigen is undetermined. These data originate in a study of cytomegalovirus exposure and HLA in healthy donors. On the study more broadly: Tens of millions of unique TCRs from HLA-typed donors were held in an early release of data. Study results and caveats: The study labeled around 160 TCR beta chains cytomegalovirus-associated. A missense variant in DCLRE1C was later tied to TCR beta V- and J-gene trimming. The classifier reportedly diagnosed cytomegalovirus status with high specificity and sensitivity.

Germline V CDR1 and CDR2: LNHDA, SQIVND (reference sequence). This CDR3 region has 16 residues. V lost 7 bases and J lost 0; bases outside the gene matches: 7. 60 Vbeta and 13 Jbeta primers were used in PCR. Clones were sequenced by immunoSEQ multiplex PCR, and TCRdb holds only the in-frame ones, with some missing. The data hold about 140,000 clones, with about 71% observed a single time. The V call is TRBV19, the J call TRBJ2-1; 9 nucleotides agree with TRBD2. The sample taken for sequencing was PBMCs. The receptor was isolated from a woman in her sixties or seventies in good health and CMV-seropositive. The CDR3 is CASKKASGASYNEQFF. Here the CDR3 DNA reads TGTGCCAGTAAGAAAGCTAGCGGGGCCTCCTACAATGAGCAGTTCTTC. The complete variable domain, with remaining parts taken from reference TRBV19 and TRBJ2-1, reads DGGITQSPKYLFRKEGQNVTLSCEQNLNHDAMYWYRQDPGQGLRLIYYSQIVNDFQKGDIAEGYSVSREKKESFPLTVTSAQKNPTAFYLCASKKASGASYNEQFFGPGTRLTVL.